Here is one T cell receptor (beta chain) with its context. Its antigen is as yet unknown. This sample is drawn from a study of naive and memory T cell subsets. An equimolar mix of two oligonucleotides served as the beta constant-region primer for TRBC1 and TRBC2. Nested alpha and beta constant-region primers with the SP2 primer drove four PCR rounds on ligated cDNA. TCRdb reprocessed the UMI-ligation and nested PCR reads with MiXCR, giving one entry per CDR3 protein. The sample holds about 150,000 distinct CDR3 sequences, 20% to 25% seen once. Findings and limits, study-wide: RNA-based TCR counts may shift with T cell activation and differentiation. Naive repertoires, especially CD8, held a few larger clonotypes, possibly memory cells re-expressing CD45RA.

CDR1 SGHTA and CDR2 FQGNSA come from the germline V gene. Trimming took 5 bases from V and 4 from J, leaving 14 bases between them. The length of the CDR3 is 14 residues. The receptor comes from a human donor in good health. Input material: naive CD4+ T cells from blood. The rearrangement links TRBV7-2 to TRBJ1-2; D is ambiguous. The CDR3 region has the DNA TGTGCCAGCAGCCCCGCGAGAGCCGGCTATGGCTACACCTTC. This encodes CASSPARAGYGYTF.